These 21 T cell receptor beta chains were all obtained from the same sample, sequenced in a study of cytomegalovirus exposure and HLA in healthy donors. Primers: 60 Vbeta forward and 13 Jbeta reverse. This table comes from immunoSEQ multiplex PCR, and its TCRdb copy is limited to in-frame clones, with some not included. The sample shows about 160,000 clones, around four fifths of them seen only once. Sequencing was performed on PBMCs. The receptors here all came from a woman aged 50 to 60 in good health and CMV-seropositive.

The chain is built from TRBV28 and TRBJ1-3; tentatively, D is TRBD1 (6 bases). CDR3 length equals 15 residues. V was trimmed by 5 bases and J by 2 bases, leaving 13 bases between them. From germline, CDR1 is MDHEN and CDR2 SYDVKM. The CDR3 here is CASSLGGPAGNTIYF. For the CDR3, the DNA is TGTGCCAGCAGTCTAGGGGGTCCTGCTGGAAACACCATATATTTT.

The count of this clone is one. One end of the junction does not line up with germline, which may come from a read error. V gene TRBV4-2 combines with J gene TRBJ1-1; 7 bases are a match to TRBD1. This CDR3 region has 13 residues. The V gene's germline CDR1 is LGHNA and CDR2 YNFKEQ. The CDR3 protein is CASSPGQRTEAFF. The CDR3 DNA follows: TGTGCCAGCAGCCCGGGACAGCGGACTGAGGCTTTCTTT.

In its sample, this clone was seen once. The chain carries TRBV9 and TRBJ2-7; D is undetermined. Trimming took 3 bases from V and 3 from J, leaving 7 bases between them. Germline CDR1 SGDLS, CDR2 YYNGEE. This CDR3 has 12 residues. Written as DNA, the CDR3 is TGTGCCAGCAGCGCCAACAACTACGAGCAGTACTTC. It encodes CASSANNYEQYF. Supplemented by reference TRBV9 and TRBJ2-7, the full variable domain reads DSGVTQTPKHLITATGQRVTLRCSPRSGDLSVYWYQQSLDQGLQFLIQYYNGEERAKGNILERFSAQQFPDLHSELNLSSLELGDSALYFCASSANNYEQYFGPGTRLTVT.

This sequence joins TRBV28 and TRBJ2-7; TRBD1 matches at 9 bases. V gave up 6 bases and J gave up 2 bases; unmatched junction bases: 8. The germline gives CDR1 MDHEN, CDR2 SYDVKM. This CDR3 spans 15 amino acids. As DNA, the CDR3 is TGTGCCAGCAGCCAACTGGGGACAGGGACCTACGAGCAGTACTTC. Translation: CASSQLGTGTYEQYF. The full variable domain, in which reference TRBV28 and TRBJ2-7 provide the parts outside the CDR3, is DVKVTQSSRYLVKRTGEKVFLECVQDMDHENMFWYRQDPGLGLRLIYFSYDVKMKEKGDIPEGYSVSREKKERFSLILESASTNQTSMYLCASSQLGTGTYEQYFGPGTRLTVT.

The rearrangement uses TRBV7-5 and TRBJ2-5; the table's D call TRBD2 went unverified against the DNA. TRBV7-5 is a pseudogene locus. The length of the CDR3 is 13 residues. This chain's CDR3 is CARSHGDQETQYF. In nucleotides, the CDR3 is TGTGCCAGAAGCCACGGGGACCAAGAGACCCAGTACTTC.

Here the CDR3 reads CASSRSGPAEQYF. The CDR3 DNA follows: TGTGCCAGCTCACGAAGTGGCCCCGCCGAGCAGTACTTC. This chain connects TRBV18 to TRBJ2-7; D unresolved. CDR1 is KGHSH and CDR2 is LQKENI in the germline V gene. The CDR3 has 13 amino acids. Trimming removed 4 bases at V and 6 bases at J, with 13 bases between.

This sequence joins TRBV15 and TRBJ2-4; 9 bases align to TRBD1. Looked up from germline, CDR1 is LNHNV and CDR2 is YYDKDF (reference sequence). This CDR3 is built from 13 residues. Germline trimming cut 9 bases from V and 6 bases from J; bases unmatched to any gene: 6. The CDR3 bases are TGTGCCACTCGGAGACAGGGGGGAAACATTCAGTACTTC. It specifies CATRRQGGNIQYF.

This chain connects TRBV28 to TRBJ1-4; unclear D gene. Trimming stripped 6 bases from V and 5 bases from J, with 13 bases between. Germline CDR1 and CDR2: MDHEN and SYDVKM. This CDR3 has 14 residues. In DNA, the CDR3 is TGTGCCAGCAGCTGGTCCGGAGGGAATGAAAAACTGTTTTTT. This encodes CASSWSGGNEKLFF.

DNA of the CDR3: TGTGCCAGCAGCTTGCAGGGGCAAGAGACCCAGTACTTC. It codes for CASSLQGQETQYF. This chain links TRBV11-3 with TRBJ2-5; D possibly corresponds to TRBD1 (6 bases). The germline V gene encodes CDR1 SGHNT and CDR2 YENEEA. V was clipped by 3 bases and J by 2 bases, with 7 bases between them. The CDR3 is 13 residues long.

CDR3: CASSPARLASYEQYF. CDR3 DNA sequence: TGTGCCAGCAGCCCCGCCCGGCTAGCGAGCTACGAGCAGTACTTC. The genes are TRBV4-2 and TRBJ2-7; tentatively, D is TRBD2 (6 bases). The V end was cut by 4 bases, the J end by 3 bases, with 16 bases between. Looked up from germline, CDR1 is LGHNA and CDR2 is YNFKEQ. The CDR3 has 15 residues.

This clone has just a few counts. The chain recombines TRBV14 with TRBJ1-2; perhaps TRBD1 as D (6 bases). Germline CDR1 SGHDN, CDR2 FVKESK. V dropped 5 bases and J dropped 0 bases, with 13 bases sitting between them. This CDR3 is built from 15 residues. CDR3 region: CASSIGTPANYGYTF. DNA for the CDR3: TGTGCCAGCAGCATCGGGACACCCGCTAACTATGGCTACACCTTC.

The chain carries TRBV4-3 and TRBJ1-2, with TRBD1 as a possible D gene (6 bases). The ends were cut back, 0 bases at V and 5 bases at J, with 13 bases in the middle. Germline V CDR1 and CDR2: LGHNA, YSLEER. The CDR3 loop spans 15 amino acids. As DNA, the CDR3 is TGCGCCAGCAGCCAAGATAGAGGACAGAGTTATGGCTACACCTTC. Translation: CASSQDRGQSYGYTF.

The gene calls are TRBV27 and TRBJ2-7, with D perhaps TRBD2 (6 bases). The length of the CDR3 is 12 residues. CDR1 is MNHEY, CDR2 SMNVEV, per germline (reference sequence). Deletions cut 3 bases from V and 9 bases from J, with 12 bases between. The CDR3 DNA reads as TGTGCCAGCAGTTTCGGGGGACGGGCGCAGTACTTC. Translated, it gives CASSFGGRAQYF.

Of note for this clone: At one boundary the junction diverges from the germline segment, which might be a read error. The DNA for the CDR3 is TGTGCCAGCAGAGAAGCGGGGGGAATTATCACCGGGGAGCTGTTTTTT. Its protein product is CASREAGGIITGELFF. The chain carries TRBV2 and TRBJ2-2; TRBD2 aligns across 9 bases. The germline V gene has CDR1 SNHLY and CDR2 FYNNEI. The CDR3 length is 16 residues.

V gene TRBV9 combines with J gene TRBJ2-7; 7 bases match TRBD1. The CDR3 is 14 amino acids. V trimming: 0 bases; J trimming: 3 bases; junction bases outside the gene matches: 3. The germline V gene has CDR1 SGDLS and CDR2 YYNGEE. The CDR3 region has the DNA TGTGCCAGCAGCGTAGTGGCAGGGGGCTACGAGCAGTACTTC. This encodes CASSVVAGGYEQYF.

This chain joins TRBV19 and TRBJ1-5; D remains ambiguous. Between the trimmed V and J ends, which lost 5 bases and 3 bases, there was a span of 14 bases. Germline CDR1 and CDR2: LNHDA and SQIVND (reference sequence). This CDR3 comprises 15 residues. The CDR3 is CASSSSATSNQPQHF. Written as DNA, the CDR3 is TGTGCCAGTAGTTCCTCCGCAACATCCAATCAGCCCCAGCATTTT.

The chain employs TRBV5-1 and TRBJ2-1; D perhaps matches TRBD2 (7 bases). Germline V gene lookup returns CDR1 SGHRS and CDR2 YFSETQ. CDR3 length: 15 residues. Trimming took off 0 bases at V and 5 bases at J, with 12 bases between the two ends. The DNA for the CDR3 is TGCGCCAGCAGCTTGGGTCGGGGGGCCAACAATGAGCAGTTCTTC. This gives the protein CASSLGRGANNEQFF.

Worth noting for this clone: An end of the junction differs from the germline gene, which may be a read error. This chain uses TRBV5-1 with TRBJ1-1, with 10 bases lining up with TRBD1. This CDR3 has 16 residues. The germline gives CDR1 SGHRS, CDR2 YFSETQ. The CDR3 coding sequence is TGCGCCAGCAGCTTGGTATCGGGACAGGGGAACGCTGAAGCTTTCTTT. Encoded protein: CASSLVSGQGNAEAFF.

The genes are TRBV2 and TRBJ2-7; 7 nucleotides line up with TRBD1. The CDR3 contains 12 residues. J lost 4 bases, V lost 8 bases, and 5 bases had no gene match. The germline CDR1 and CDR2 sequences are SNHLY and FYNNEI. The CDR3 sequence: CASGTDLYEQYF. CDR3 bases: TGTGCCAGCGGGACAGATCTTTACGAGCAGTACTTC.

Concerning this clone: This sample includes further DNA sequences coding for the same CDR3. V is TRBV7-2 and J is TRBJ2-3; the match to TRBD1 covers 8 bases. J gave up 2 bases and V 2 bases, and 3 bases lay outside the gene matches. Germline V lookup: CDR1 SGHTA, CDR2 FQGNSA. The CDR3 has 15 amino acids. The CDR3 DNA sequence: TGTGCCAGCAGCTTAAGGACAGGGTCCACAGATACGCAGTATTTT. This encodes CASSLRTGSTDTQYF.

This chain uses TRBV5-4 with TRBJ2-3; 9 nucleotides match TRBD2. Germline V CDR1 and CDR2: SGHNT, YYREEE (reference sequence). The CDR3 loop spans 18 amino acids. Trimming cost V 0 bases and J 4 bases; bases outside gene matches: 12. CDR3 DNA: TGTGCCAGCAGCTTGGAGCGATGGCGGGAGGGGAACGCAGATACGCAGTATTTT. Protein product: CASSLERWREGNADTQYF.